Each of the 15 T cell receptor beta chains below was sequenced from the same sample in a study of CD8 T cells in ankylosing spondylitis. TCRdb reprocessed the 5' RACE reads with MiXCR, giving one entry per CDR3 protein. The sample lists hundreds of thousands of distinct CDR3 sequences; 20% to 30% were seen once. The sample was blood, either unsorted or a sorted T cell fraction (not recorded which). The receptor set was obtained from a male donor with ankylosing spondylitis or in good health (not recorded which).

Details on this clonotype: A much larger clone differs from this one at a single base, so this may be a read error. The chain links TRBV7-2 to TRBJ2-7; D not resolved. The CDR3 runs 13 residues. V lost 1 base, J lost 0 bases, and 4 bases lay in between. CDR1 and CDR2 from the germline V gene are SGHTA and FQGNSA. For the CDR3, the DNA is TGTACCAGCAGCTTAGAGGTCTCCTACGAGCAGTACTTC. This codes for CTSSLEVSYEQYF.

This clonotype was counted ten times or more. The chain couples TRBV6-4 to TRBJ2-1; 7 bases agree with TRBD2. V shed 6 bases and J 5 bases; nucleotides not matched to a gene: 10. The CDR3 sequence is 15 residues long. From germline, CDR1 is MRHNA and CDR2 SNTAGT. This CDR3 is CASSVTAGRDNEQFF. The CDR3 DNA reads as TGTGCCAGCAGCGTTACCGCGGGGAGGGACAATGAGCAGTTCTTC.

The chain recombines TRBV5-1 with TRBJ2-1; 8 positions match TRBD2. Trimming removed 0 bases from V and 5 bases from J; junction bases left unmatched: 7. The CDR3 loop spans 16 amino acids. The germline V gene encodes CDR1 SGHRS and CDR2 YFSETQ. Here the CDR3 DNA reads TGCGCCAGCAGCTTGGCCTCGGGGGGGCGGAACAATGAGCAGTTCTTC. It yields the protein CASSLASGGRNNEQFF.

This clonotype has ten or more counts. The chain has TRBV5-4 and TRBJ2-3; maybe TRBD1 (5 bases). The V gene lost 2 bases and the J gene lost 2 bases, with 9 bases spanning the gap. CDR3 size: 14 residues. CDR1 and CDR2 from the germline V gene are SGHNT and YYREEE (reference sequence). The CDR3: CASSFWGSTDTQYF. DNA for the CDR3: TGTGCCAGCAGCTTCTGGGGCTCCACAGATACGCAGTATTTT.

In this sample, this clonotype turned up many times. CDR3 residues: CSAREAARTETQYF. The CDR3 DNA sequence: TGCAGTGCTAGAGAGGCGGCTCGGACGGAGACCCAGTACTTC. The V and J genes are TRBV20-1 and TRBJ2-5; D call uncertain. V lost 0 bases to trimming and J lost 5 bases, with 13 bases between them. This CDR3 region has 14 residues. Germline CDR1 reads DFQATT; CDR2 reads SNEGSKA (reference sequence).

The V gene is TRBV15, the J gene TRBJ2-3, with 9 positions matching TRBD2. The germline V gene encodes CDR1 LNHNV and CDR2 YYDKDF (reference sequence). This CDR3 is built from 16 residues. The junction had 11 bases not matched to a gene; V was cut back by 8 bases and J by 2 bases. CDR3: CATVPRTSENTDTQYF. The CDR3 DNA reads TGTGCCACCGTCCCGAGGACTAGCGAGAACACAGATACGCAGTATTTT.

This clonotype was recorded a few times. The chain uses TRBV20-1 and TRBJ2-2, with D possibly being TRBD2 (6 bases). Germline lookup yields CDR1 DFQATT and CDR2 SNEGSKA (reference sequence). V was shortened by 6 bases and J by 3 bases, with 11 bases between the two germline ends. The CDR3 is 13 residues long. CDR3 protein: CSARGRYTGELFF. Written as DNA, the CDR3 is TGCAGTGCGCGGGGACGGTACACCGGGGAGCTGTTTTTT.

The genes are TRBV20-1 and TRBJ2-7; possible D gene TRBD2, 6 bases. Per the germline V gene, CDR1 is DFQATT and CDR2 is SNEGSKA (reference sequence). V was pared by 4 bases and J by 4 bases, with 14 bases between. The CDR3 covers 13 residues. The CDR3 loop reads CSAIGTHEYEQYF. CDR3 DNA: TGCAGTGCTATCGGGACTCATGAATACGAGCAGTACTTC.

This clonotype occurred many times. V is TRBV6-1 and J is TRBJ2-1; 14 bases agree with TRBD2. Germline-derived CDR1 and CDR2 are MNHNS and SASEGT. V dropped 6 bases and J dropped 9; count of bases not matched to a gene: 10. The CDR3 is 16 amino acids. The CDR3 DNA follows: TGTGCCAGCAGGACGGGACTAGCGGGAGCTAACAGTGAGCAGTTCTTC. This gives the protein CASRTGLAGANSEQFF.

This clonotype was counted many times. The chain has TRBV12-3 or TRBV12-4 and TRBJ1-6; no reliable D call. Trimming stripped 1 base from V and 10 bases from J, with 8 bases between. This CDR3 has 13 amino acids. CDR3 sequence: CASSLEIGSPLHF. CDR3 bases: TGTGCCAGCAGTTTAGAGATCGGATCACCCCTCCACTTT.

Ten or more counts support this clonotype. The J gene is TRBJ2-2, the V gene TRBV5-4; 13 bases are a match to TRBD2. Per the germline V gene, CDR1 is SGHNT and CDR2 is YYREEE (reference sequence). With 3 bases clipped from V and 6 bases from J, the junction kept 8 bases outside the gene matches. This CDR3 region has 17 residues. DNA of the CDR3: TGTGCCAGCAGCTCCTCGGGACTAGCGGGAACGGCCGGGGAGCTGTTTTTT. Protein sequence: CASSSSGLAGTAGELFF.

The CDR3: CASSGGTSRSYNEQFF. DNA for the CDR3: TGCGCCAGCAGCGGGGGGACTAGCCGGAGCTACAATGAGCAGTTCTTC. The rearrangement uses TRBV5-1 and TRBJ2-1; 9 nucleotides agree with TRBD2. The CDR3 length is 16 residues. The ends lost 4 bases at V and 3 bases at J; junction bases unmatched: 8. The germline gives CDR1 SGHRS, CDR2 YFSETQ.

This chain connects TRBV20-1 to TRBJ2-1; 7 bases fit TRBD2. Germline V gene data show CDR1 as DFQATT and CDR2 as SNEGSKA (reference sequence). The CDR3 runs 15 residues. V lost 3 bases and J lost 9; bases outside the gene matches: 14. CDR3 bases: TGCAGTGCTAGGCCGGCGGGAGAGTTGAGGGGTGAGCAGTTCTTC. This encodes CSARPAGELRGEQFF.

This clonotype was detected many times. The rearrangement joins TRBV20-1 to TRBJ1-2; no firm D call. The germline CDR1 and CDR2 sequences are DFQATT and SNEGSKA (reference sequence). The CDR3 length is 13 residues. Trimming stripped 3 bases from V and 8 bases from J, with 16 bases between. The CDR3 spells CSASLAEGVGYTF. The CDR3 DNA is TGCAGTGCTAGCCTGGCGGAGGGCGTCGGCTACACCTTC.

V usage is TRBV6-1 and J usage is TRBJ2-5; tentative D call: TRBD2 (5 bases). Trimming removed 6 bases at V and 2 bases at J, with 10 bases between. This CDR3 is built from 13 residues. From germline, CDR1 is MNHNS and CDR2 SASEGT. The CDR3 nucleotides read TGTGCCAGCAGCCTACTAGAACAAGAGACCCAGTACTTC. Translating gives CASSLLEQETQYF.